This T cell receptor (beta chain) was recorded in a study of blood T cell repertoires in COVID-19. Turning to the study itself: Sites across the United States, Italy and Spain contributed samples from acute and convalescent COVID-19.

Per the germline V gene, CDR1 is MNHEY and CDR2 is SVGAGI. The CDR3 loop spans 14 amino acids. V was shortened by 0 bases and J by 8 bases, with 10 bases between the two germline ends. In the original processing: The authors estimated nucleated cell counts from reference gene primer amplification. Here immunoSEQ multiplex PCR was the method, and the copy in TCRdb shows in-frame clones only, minus some. The DNA gave D and trimming, while V, J and clone size come from that table. This sample has about 200,000 clones, with over 80% found just once. Seattle patient enrollment occurred during active infection, with longitudinal follow-up thereafter.

The chain recombines TRBV6-5 with TRBJ1-4; D remains ambiguous. The source is a man aged 55 to 69 with COVID-19, enrolled during active disease. Sequenced: peripheral blood. The CDR3 region is CASSYSRNGEKLFF. The CDR3 DNA follows: TGTGCCAGCAGTTACTCGAGGAACGGCGAAAAACTGTTTTTT.